This TCR beta chain was identified in a study of T-cell reconstitution after alpha-beta-depleted transplantation in children. This clonotype was recorded many times. V shed 4 bases and J shed 1 base, with 9 bases lying between them. The CDR3 is 14 amino acids. The germline gives CDR1 SEHNR, CDR2 FQNEAQ (reference sequence). It was with unique molecular identifiers that the TCRbeta library was prepared. In TCRdb, the PCR reads were re-called with MiXCR into one record per CDR3 protein. The repertoire holds about 340,000 distinct CDR3 sequences, with about 9.4% as singletons. The sample here was PBMCs from the stem cell graft donor, taken from the stem cell graft. The chain is built from TRBV7-9 and TRBJ2-3; perhaps TRBD1 as D (5 bases). The TCR comes from a human donor who donated a stem cell graft to a child with acute lymphoblastic leukemia. The CDR3 coding sequence is TGTGCCAGCAGCTGGTCGACAGGCACAGATACGCAGTATTTT. Translated: CASSWSTGTDTQYF.